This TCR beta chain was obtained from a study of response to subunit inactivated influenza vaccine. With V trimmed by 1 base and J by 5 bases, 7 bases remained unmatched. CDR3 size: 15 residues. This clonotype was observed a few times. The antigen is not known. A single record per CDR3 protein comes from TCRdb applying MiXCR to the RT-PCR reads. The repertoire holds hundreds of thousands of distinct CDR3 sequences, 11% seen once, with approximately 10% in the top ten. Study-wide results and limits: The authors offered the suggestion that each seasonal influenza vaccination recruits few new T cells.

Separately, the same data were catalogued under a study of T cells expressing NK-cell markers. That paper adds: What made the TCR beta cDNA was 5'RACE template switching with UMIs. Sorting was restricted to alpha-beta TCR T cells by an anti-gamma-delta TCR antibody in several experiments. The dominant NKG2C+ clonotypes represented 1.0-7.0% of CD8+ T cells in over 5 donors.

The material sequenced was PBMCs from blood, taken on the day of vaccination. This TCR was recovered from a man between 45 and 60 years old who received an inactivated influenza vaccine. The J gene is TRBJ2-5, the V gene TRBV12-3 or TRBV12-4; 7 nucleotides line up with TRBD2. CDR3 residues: CASSLGGGSFETQYF. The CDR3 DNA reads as TGTGCCAGCAGTTTAGGTGGCGGGAGTTTTGAGACCCAGTACTTC.